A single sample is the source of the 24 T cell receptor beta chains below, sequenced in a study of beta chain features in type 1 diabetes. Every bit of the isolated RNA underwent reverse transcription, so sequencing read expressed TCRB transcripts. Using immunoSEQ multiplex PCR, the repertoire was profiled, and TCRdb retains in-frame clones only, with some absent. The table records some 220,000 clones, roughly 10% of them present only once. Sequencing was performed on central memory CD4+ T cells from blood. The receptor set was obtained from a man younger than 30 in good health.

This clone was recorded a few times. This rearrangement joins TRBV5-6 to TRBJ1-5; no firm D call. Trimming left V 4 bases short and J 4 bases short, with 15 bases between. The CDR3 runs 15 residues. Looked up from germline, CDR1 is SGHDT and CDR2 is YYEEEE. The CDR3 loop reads CASSGWATENQPQHF. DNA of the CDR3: TGTGCCAGCAGCGGCTGGGCGACTGAAAATCAGCCCCAGCATTTT.

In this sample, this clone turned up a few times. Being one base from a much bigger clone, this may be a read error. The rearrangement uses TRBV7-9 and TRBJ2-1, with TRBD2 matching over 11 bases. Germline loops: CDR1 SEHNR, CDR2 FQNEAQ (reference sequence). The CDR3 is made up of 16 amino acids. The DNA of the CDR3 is TGTGCCAGCAGCTTAAGGCTAGCGGGAGGTTACAATGAGCAGCTCTTC. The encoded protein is CASSLRLAGGYNEQLF.

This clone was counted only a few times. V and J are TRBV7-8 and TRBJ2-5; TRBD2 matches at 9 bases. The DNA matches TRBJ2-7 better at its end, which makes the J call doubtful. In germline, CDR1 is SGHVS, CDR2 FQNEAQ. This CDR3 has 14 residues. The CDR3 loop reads CASAWTSASYEQYF. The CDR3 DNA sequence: TGTGCCAGCGCCTGGACTAGCGCGTCCTACGAGCAGTACTTC.

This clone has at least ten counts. The CDR3 region has the DNA TGTGCCAGCAGTTACTCGGAAATGGGGACCCAGTACTTC. Translating gives CASSYSEMGTQYF. This chain links TRBV6-5 with TRBJ2-5; D remains ambiguous. Germline V gene sequence: CDR1 MNHEY, CDR2 SVGAGI. The CDR3 covers 13 residues. Trimming took 0 bases from V and 7 from J, leaving 9 bases between them.

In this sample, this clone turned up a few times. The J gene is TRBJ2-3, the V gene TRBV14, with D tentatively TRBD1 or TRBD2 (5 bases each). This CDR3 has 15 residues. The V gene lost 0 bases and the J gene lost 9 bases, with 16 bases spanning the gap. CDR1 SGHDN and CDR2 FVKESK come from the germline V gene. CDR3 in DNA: TGTGCCAGCAGCCAAGATTGGGGGAGATCGGAGACGCAGTATTTT. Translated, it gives CASSQDWGRSETQYF.

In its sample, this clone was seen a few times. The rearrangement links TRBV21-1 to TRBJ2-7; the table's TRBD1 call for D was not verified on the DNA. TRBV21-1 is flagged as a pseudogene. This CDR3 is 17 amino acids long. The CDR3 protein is CASSKEVGQGVIYEQYF. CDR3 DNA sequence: TGTGCCAGCAGCAAAGAGGTTGGGCAGGGGGTCATCTACGAGCAGTACTTC.

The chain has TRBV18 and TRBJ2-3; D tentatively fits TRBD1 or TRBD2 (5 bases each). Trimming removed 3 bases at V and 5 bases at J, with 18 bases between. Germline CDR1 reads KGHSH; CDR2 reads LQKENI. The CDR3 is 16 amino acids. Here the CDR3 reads CASSPPVRGLGDTQYF. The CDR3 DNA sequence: TGTGCCAGCTCACCCCCAGTTCGGGGCCTGGGAGATACGCAGTATTTT.

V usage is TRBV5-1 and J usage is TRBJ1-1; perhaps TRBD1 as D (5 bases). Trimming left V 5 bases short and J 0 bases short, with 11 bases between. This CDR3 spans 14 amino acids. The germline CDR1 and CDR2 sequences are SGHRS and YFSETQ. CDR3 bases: TGCGCCAGCAGACGGACGGACATGAACACTGAAGCTTTCTTT. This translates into CASRRTDMNTEAFF. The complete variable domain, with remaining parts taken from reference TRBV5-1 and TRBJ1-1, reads KAGVTQTPRYLIKTRGQQVTLSCSPISGHRSVSWYQQTPGQGLQFLFEYFSETQRNKGNFPGRFSGRQFSNSRSEMNVSTLELGDSALYLCASRRTDMNTEAFFGQGTRLTVV.

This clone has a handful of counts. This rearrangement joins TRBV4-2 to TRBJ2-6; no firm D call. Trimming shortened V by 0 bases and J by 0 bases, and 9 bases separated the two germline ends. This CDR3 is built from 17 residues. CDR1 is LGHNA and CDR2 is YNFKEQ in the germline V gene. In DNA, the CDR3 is TGTGCCAGCAGCCAAGAATACAGCCACTCTGGGGCCAACGTCCTGACTTTC. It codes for CASSQEYSHSGANVLTF.

The CDR3 DNA reads TGTGCCAGCTCATCCACTGGACTAGCGGATTCCTACGAGCAGTACTTC. Protein product: CASSSTGLADSYEQYF. The rearrangement joins TRBV18 to TRBJ2-7, with 10 bases identical to TRBD2. V shed 5 bases, J shed 1 base, and the junction held 8 bases outside the gene matches. Germline-derived CDR1 and CDR2 are KGHSH and LQKENI. CDR3 length: 16 amino acids.

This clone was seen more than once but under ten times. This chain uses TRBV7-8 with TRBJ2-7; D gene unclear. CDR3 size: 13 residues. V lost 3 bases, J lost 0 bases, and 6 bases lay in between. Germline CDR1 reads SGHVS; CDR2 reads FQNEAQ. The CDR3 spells CASSFYPSYEQYF. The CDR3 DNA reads TGTGCCAGCAGCTTCTACCCCTCCTACGAGCAGTACTTC.

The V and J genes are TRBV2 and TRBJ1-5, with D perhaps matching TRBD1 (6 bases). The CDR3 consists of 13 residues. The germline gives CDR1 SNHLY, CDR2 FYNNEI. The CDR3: CACRDTNNQPQHF. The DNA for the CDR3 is TGTGCATGCAGGGACACGAACAATCAGCCCCAGCATTTT.

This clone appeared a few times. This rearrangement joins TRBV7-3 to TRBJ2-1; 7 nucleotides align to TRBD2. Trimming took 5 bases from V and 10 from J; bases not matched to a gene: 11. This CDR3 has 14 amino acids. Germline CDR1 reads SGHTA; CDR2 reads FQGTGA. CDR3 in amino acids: CASSPPGAGREQFF. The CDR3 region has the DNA TGTGCCAGCAGCCCCCCGGGTGCCGGGAGGGAGCAGTTCTTC.

DNA for the CDR3: TGCGCCAGCAGCCAAGAAACAGCGGGTGAGCAGTTCTTC. It is translated as CASSQETAGEQFF. The chain has TRBV4-3 and TRBJ2-1; tentative D call: TRBD2 (6 bases). With 0 bases removed from V and 9 bases from J, the gap between germline ends came to 9 bases. Per the germline V gene, CDR1 is LGHNA and CDR2 is YSLEER. The CDR3 consists of 13 residues.

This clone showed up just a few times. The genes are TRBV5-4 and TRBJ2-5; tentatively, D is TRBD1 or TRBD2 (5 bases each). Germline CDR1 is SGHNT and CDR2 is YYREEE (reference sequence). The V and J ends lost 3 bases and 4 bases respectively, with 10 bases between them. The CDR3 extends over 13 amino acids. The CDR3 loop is CASSWDVRETQYF. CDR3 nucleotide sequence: TGTGCCAGCAGCTGGGACGTTCGAGAGACCCAGTACTTC.

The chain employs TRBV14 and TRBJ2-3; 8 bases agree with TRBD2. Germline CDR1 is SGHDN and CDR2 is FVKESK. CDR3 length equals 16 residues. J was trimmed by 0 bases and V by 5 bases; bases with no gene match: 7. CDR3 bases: TGTGCCAGCAGCACCCGGACTAGCTTCAGCACAGATACGCAGTATTTT. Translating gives CASSTRTSFSTDTQYF.

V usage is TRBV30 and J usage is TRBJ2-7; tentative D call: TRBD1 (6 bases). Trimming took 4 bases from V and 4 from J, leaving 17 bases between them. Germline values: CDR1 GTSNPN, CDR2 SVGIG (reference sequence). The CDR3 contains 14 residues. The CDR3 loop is CAWTAGQWGYEQYF. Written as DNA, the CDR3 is TGTGCCTGGACTGCAGGACAGTGGGGTTACGAGCAGTACTTC.

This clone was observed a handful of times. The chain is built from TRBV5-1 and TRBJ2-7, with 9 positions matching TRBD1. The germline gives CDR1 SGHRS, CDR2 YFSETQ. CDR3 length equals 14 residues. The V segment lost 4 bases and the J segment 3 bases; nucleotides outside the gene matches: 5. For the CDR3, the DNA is TGCGCCAGCAGCCCCCGGGACAGGGACTACGAGCAGTACTTC. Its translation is CASSPRDRDYEQYF.

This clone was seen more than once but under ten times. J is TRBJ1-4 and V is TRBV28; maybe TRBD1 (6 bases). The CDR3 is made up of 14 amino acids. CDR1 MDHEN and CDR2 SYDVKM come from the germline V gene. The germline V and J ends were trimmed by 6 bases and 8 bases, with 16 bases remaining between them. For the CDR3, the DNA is TGTGCCAGCAGGGAAAGGGGGAGGCAGGAAAAACTGTTTTTT. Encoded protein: CASRERGRQEKLFF.

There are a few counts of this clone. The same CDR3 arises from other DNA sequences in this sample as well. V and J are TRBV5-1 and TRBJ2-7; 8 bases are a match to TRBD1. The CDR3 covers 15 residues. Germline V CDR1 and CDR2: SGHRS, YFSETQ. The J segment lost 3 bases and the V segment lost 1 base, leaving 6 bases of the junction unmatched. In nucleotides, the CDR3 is TGCGCCAGCAGCTTGAACGGACAGGGAGGCTACGAGCAGTACTTC. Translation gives CASSLNGQGGYEQYF.

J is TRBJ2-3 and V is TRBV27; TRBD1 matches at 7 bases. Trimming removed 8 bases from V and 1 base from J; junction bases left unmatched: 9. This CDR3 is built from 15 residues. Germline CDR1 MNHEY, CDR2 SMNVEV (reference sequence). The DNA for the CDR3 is TGTGCCAGCGCGGACCGGGACAGCCGCACAGATACGCAGTATTTT. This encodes CASADRDSRTDTQYF.

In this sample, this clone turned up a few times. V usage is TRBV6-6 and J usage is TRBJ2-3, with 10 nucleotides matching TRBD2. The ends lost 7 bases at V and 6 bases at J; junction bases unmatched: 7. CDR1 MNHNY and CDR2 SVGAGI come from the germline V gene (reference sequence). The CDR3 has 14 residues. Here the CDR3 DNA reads TGTGCCAGCAAACCGGGACTAGCGTGGGATACGCAGTATTTT. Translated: CASKPGLAWDTQYF.

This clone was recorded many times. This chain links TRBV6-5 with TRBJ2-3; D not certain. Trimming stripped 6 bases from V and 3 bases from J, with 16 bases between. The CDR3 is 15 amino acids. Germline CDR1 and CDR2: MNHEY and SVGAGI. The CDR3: CASSPGLTRTDTQYF. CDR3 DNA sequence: TGTGCCAGCAGCCCTGGATTGACGCGGACAGATACGCAGTATTTT.

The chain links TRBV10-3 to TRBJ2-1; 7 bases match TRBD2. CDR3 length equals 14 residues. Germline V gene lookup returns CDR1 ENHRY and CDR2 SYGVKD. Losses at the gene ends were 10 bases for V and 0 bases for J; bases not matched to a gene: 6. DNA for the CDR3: TGTGCCACCCGGGGGGAGAACTCCTACAATGAGCAGTTCTTC. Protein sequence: CATRGENSYNEQFF.